This T cell receptor beta chain was sequenced in a study of blood T cell repertoires in COVID-19. Study-level background: There were acute and convalescent COVID-19 samples, and they came from the United States, Italy and Spain. T cells, B-cell-depleted T cells, or PBMCs supplied cDNA or gDNA.

V was clipped by 0 bases and J by 3 bases, with 6 bases between them. The CDR3 has 14 amino acids. Germline V CDR1 and CDR2: LGHDT, YNNKEL (reference sequence). The data were produced by immunoSEQ multiplex PCR, yet TCRdb's version contains in-frame clones alone and is incomplete. The sample includes around 100,000 clones, almost 80% of them seen just once. The sequence was collected from a woman aged 70-85 years with acute or convalescent COVID-19. The V gene is TRBV3-1 (or the pseudogene TRBV3-2), the J gene TRBJ1-3; D uncertain. The sample was peripheral blood. CDR3 in amino acids: CASSQDLNGNTIYF. As DNA, the CDR3 is TGTGCCAGCAGCCAAGATCTAAATGGAAACACCATATATTTT.